The T cell receptor beta chain under discussion was sequenced for a study of blood T cell repertoires in COVID-19. This CDR3 is built from 11 residues. The V and J ends lost 4 bases and 5 bases respectively, with 5 bases between them. Germline V gene lookup returns CDR1 MDHEN and CDR2 SYDVKM. Original analysis: Reference gene primers were amplified, and this amplification served to estimate nucleated cell counts. Only in-frame clones appear in the TCRdb table, and some are missing; sequencing was by immunoSEQ multiplex PCR. That table furnishes V, J and clone size, whereas the DNA furnished D and trimming. The repertoire holds about 47,000 clones, with under 85% as singletons.

Specimen: peripheral blood. The TCR sequence derives from a man aged 55 to 70 with acute or convalescent COVID-19. This sequence joins TRBV28 and TRBJ1-2; D unclear. CDR3 in amino acids: CASSYLYGYTF. The CDR3 bases are TGTGCCAGCAGTTATTTATATGGCTACACCTTC.